Sequencing of this T cell receptor beta chain was carried out in a study of T cells in Graves' hyperthyroidism and ophthalmopathy (dated by TCRdb to between 2019 and 2020). Study-level background: Peripheral blood samples were taken at initial diagnosis, before any treatment was given. Whether ophthalmopathy could be predicted prospectively was tested in an independent validation cohort made up of roughly 20 hyperthyroidism patients plus 17 patients who later progressed to ophthalmopathy. The approximately 100 discovery patients were divided at random into training and test sets in a 7:3 ratio. TCR V-J signatures able to tell the groups apart were searched for in a discovery cohort of 100 or so patients, of whom roughly 42 had Graves' ophthalmopathy and roughly 57 had stable Graves' hyperthyroidism. In roughly six Graves' hyperthyroidism patients, the study also compared T-cell repertoires from thyroid tissue with T-cell repertoires from blood. After blood sampling, hyperthyroidism patients were treated with methimazole at a starting dose of 30 mg daily, and ophthalmopathy patients were treated with high-dose intravenous methylprednisolone. The paper describes TCR Vbeta CDR3 sequencing of 120 to 150 peripheral blood samples, made up of 43 ophthalmopathy patients, 70 to 75 hyperthyroidism patients and roughly 17 progressor patients. Broader findings and caveats from the paper: Sample size was not statistically predetermined, and investigators were not blinded to group allocation. Most expanded thyroid clonotypes (frequency above 0.001) were also detected in blood, a finding suggesting that blood repertoires may reflect thyroid immune responses. In cross-validation, a model built on a 13 V-J signature told ophthalmopathy apart from stable hyperthyroidism with approximately 90% sensitivity and roughly 81% specificity, and in testing the same model reached 80%/75%. In validation, the model predicted progression to ophthalmopathy with 65% to 71% sensitivity and about 72% specificity, a median of approximately 6.7 months before onset.

Stable Graves' hyperthyroidism was defined as the absence of progression to ophthalmopathy over 18 months of follow-up. The hyperthyroidism patients were between 18 and 65 years old and newly diagnosed, with a disease duration of less than 2 months. Any patient with an uncontrolled infection, another autoimmune disease, pregnancy or lactation was excluded. Diagnoses were established on the basis of clinical symptoms, serum thyroxine and TRAb, thyroid ultrasound, and orbital computed tomography. Ficoll-Paque density gradient centrifugation was used to isolate PBMCs from about 9.4 ml of fresh peripheral blood. Total RNA was extracted using Trizol reagent, and RNA quality was assessed on an Agilent 2100 Bioanalyzer. The CDR3, cysteine through phenylalanine, is 15 amino acids long. Of all the DNA, just the CDR3 is kept, 45 bases in frame from base 1. Trimming takes 5 bases off V and 3 bases off J; junction bases not matched to a gene: 12. CDR1 DFQATT and CDR2 SNEGSKA were looked up in the germline V gene (reference sequence).

The TCR beta CDR3 regions were amplified from the RNA transcripts. For the first round of RT-PCR on the TCR CDR3, the HTBI primer set was used together with the Qiagen OneStep RT-PCR kit. Libraries were constructed in a second round of multiplex PCR, after which size selection and purification were carried out. The libraries were sequenced on an Illumina HiSeq2000 using paired-end 100 bp reads. From the authors' description of their analysis: Raw data were processed with SOAPnuke, discarding reads with adapters, uncalled bases, mean Phred below 15, or no exact constant-primer or identifier match. High-quality paired reads were merged using COPE v1.2.5, and each unique nucleotide sequence was defined as a clonotype. Clonotypes were aligned to IMGT TRBV, TRBD and TRBJ reference segments using MiTCR v1.1. Analysis was restricted to V-J combinations with a frequency above 0.0001, which covered roughly 99% of repertoires. The TCS score was defined as the ratio of F50 (clonal expansion) to E x V (chaos), calculated using BLOSUM62-based TCRdist between CDR3 peptides within each V-J. Welch's t-statistics and random forest reduced 514 V-J features to some 14, which were used in a naive Bayes classifier (R e1071). TCRdb reprocessed the public reads (quality trimming at Q25 with fastp, clone calling with MiXCR) and kept in-frame beta chains. Every distinct CDR3 protein forms one entry, paired with its most common genes and DNA. TCRdb, not the original authors, processed these V and J calls. Recorded for this sample are 600,000 or so distinct CDR3 sequences; roughly 16% of them occurred a single time. 3.8% of the sample comes from the top ten.

This clonotype was recorded at least ten times. This receptor's antigen is unknown. No base qualities exist here, and no much larger clone lies one base off it. The V and J genes are TRBV20-1 and TRBJ2-5; TRBD1 agrees with 7 junctional bases. The sequenced sample consisted of blood. The origin of this receptor is a woman in her 30s with Graves' hyperthyroidism. The DNA reads TGCAGTGCTGCCTCGGAATCCGACAGGGAAGAGACCCAGTACTTC. Protein translation: CSAASESDREETQYF.